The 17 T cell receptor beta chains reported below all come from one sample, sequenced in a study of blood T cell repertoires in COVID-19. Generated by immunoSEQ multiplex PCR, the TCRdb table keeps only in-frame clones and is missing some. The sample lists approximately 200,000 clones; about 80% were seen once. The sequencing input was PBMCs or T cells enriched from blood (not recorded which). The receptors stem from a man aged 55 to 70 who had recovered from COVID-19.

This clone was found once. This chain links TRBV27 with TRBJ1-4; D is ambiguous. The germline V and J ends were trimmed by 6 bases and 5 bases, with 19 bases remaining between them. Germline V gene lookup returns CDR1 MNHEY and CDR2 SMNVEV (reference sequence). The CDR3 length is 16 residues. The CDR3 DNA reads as TGTGCCAGCAGAACCCCCGCGGGCAGACACAATGAAAAACTGTTTTTT. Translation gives CASRTPAGRHNEKLFF. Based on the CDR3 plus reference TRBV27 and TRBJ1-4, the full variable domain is EAQVTQNPRYLITVTGKKLTVTCSQNMNHEYMSWYRQDPGLGLRQIYYSMNVEVTDKGDVPEGYKVSRKEKRNFPLILESPSPNQTSLYFCASRTPAGRHNEKLFFGSGTQLSVL.

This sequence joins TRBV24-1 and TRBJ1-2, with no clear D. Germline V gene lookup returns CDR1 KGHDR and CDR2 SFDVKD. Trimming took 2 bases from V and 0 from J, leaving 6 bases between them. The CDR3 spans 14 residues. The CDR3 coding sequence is TGTGCCACCAGTGATTGGGAGACTAACTATGGCTACACCTTC. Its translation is CATSDWETNYGYTF.

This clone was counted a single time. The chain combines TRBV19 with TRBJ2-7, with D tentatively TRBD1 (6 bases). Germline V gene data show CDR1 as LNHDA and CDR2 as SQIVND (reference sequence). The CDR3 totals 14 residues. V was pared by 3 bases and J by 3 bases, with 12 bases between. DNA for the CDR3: TGTGCCAGTAGTATTCCCGGGACACACTACGAGCAGTACTTC. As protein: CASSIPGTHYEQYF.

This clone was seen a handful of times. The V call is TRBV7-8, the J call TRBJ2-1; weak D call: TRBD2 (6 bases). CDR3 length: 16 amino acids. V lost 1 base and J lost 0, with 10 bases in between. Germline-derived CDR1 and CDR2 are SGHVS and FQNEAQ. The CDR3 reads CASSLEGAGSYNEQFF. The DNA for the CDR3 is TGTGCCAGCAGCTTAGAGGGAGCGGGCTCCTACAATGAGCAGTTCTTC. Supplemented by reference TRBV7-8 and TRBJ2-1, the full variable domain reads GAGVSQSPRYKVAKRGQDVALRCDPISGHVSLFWYQQALGQGPEFLTYFQNEAQLDKSGLPSDRFFAERPEGSVSTLKIQRTQQEDSAVYLCASSLEGAGSYNEQFFGPGTRLTVL.

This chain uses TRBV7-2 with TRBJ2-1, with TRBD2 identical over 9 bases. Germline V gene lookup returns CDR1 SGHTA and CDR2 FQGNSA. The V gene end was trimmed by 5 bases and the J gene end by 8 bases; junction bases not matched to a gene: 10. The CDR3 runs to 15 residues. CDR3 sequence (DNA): TGTGCCAGCAGCCCCGCCGGGACTAGCTTCTATGAGCAGTTCTTC. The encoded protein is CASSPAGTSFYEQFF. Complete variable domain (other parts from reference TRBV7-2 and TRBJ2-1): GAGVSQSPSNKVTEKGKDVELRCDPISGHTALYWYRQSLGQGLEFLIYFQGNSAPDKSGLPSDRFSAERTGGSVSTLTIQRTQQEDSAVYLCASSPAGTSFYEQFFGPGTRLTVL.

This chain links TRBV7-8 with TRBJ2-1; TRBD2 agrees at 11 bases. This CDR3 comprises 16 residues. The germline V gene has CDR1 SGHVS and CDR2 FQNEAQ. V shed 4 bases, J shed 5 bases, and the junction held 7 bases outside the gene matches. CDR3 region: CASSSTTSGGNNEQFF. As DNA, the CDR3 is TGTGCCAGCAGCTCAACCACTAGCGGGGGAAACAATGAGCAGTTCTTC.

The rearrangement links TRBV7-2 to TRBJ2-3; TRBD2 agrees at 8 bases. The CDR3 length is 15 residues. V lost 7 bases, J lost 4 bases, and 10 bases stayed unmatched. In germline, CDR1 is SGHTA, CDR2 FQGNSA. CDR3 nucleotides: TGTGCCAGCACCCCACGGGGGGGTCGCGCAGATACGCAGTATTTT. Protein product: CASTPRGGRADTQYF.

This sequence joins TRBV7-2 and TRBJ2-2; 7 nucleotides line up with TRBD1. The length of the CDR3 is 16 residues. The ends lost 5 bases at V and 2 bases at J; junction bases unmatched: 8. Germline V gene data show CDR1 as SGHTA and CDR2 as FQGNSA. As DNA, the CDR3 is TGTGCCAGCAGCCGCGCCTGGGACAGTAACACCGGGGAGCTGTTTTTT. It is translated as CASSRAWDSNTGELFF.

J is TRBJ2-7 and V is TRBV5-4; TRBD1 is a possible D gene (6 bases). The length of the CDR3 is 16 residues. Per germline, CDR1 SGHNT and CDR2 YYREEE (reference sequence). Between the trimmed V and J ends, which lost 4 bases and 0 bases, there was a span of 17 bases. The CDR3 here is CASSRSQGRSSYEQYF. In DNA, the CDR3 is TGTGCCAGCAGCCGGTCACAGGGAAGGAGCTCCTACGAGCAGTACTTC.

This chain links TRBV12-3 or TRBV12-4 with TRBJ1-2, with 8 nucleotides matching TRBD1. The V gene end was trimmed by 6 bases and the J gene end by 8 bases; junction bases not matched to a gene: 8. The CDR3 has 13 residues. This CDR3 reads CASSRGQGLGYTF. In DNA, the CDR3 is TGTGCCAGCAGCCGCGGACAGGGACTGGGCTACACCTTC.

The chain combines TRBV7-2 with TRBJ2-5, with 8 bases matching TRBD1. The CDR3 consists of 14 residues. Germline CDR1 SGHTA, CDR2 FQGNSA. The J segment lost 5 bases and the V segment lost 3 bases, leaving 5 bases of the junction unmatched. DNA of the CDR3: TGTGCCAGCAGCTTGGGGACAGGAAGGGAGACCCAGTACTTC. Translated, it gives CASSLGTGRETQYF. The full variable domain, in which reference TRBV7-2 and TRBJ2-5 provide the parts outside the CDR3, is GAGVSQSPSNKVTEKGKDVELRCDPISGHTALYWYRQSLGQGLEFLIYFQGNSAPDKSGLPSDRFSAERTGGSVSTLTIQRTQQEDSAVYLCASSLGTGRETQYFGPGTRLLVL.

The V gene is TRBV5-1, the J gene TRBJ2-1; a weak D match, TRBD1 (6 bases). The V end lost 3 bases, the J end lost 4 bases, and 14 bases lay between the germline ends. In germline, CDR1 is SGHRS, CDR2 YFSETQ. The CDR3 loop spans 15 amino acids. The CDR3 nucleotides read TGCGCCAGCAGCTCATTAAGGACAGAATACAATGAGCAGTTCTTC. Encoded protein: CASSSLRTEYNEQFF.

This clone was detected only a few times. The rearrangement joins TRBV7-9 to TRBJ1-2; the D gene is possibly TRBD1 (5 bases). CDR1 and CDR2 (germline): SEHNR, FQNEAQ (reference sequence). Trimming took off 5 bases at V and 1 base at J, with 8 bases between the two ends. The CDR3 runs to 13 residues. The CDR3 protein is CASSLGLNYGYTF. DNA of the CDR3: TGTGCCAGCAGCCTGGGACTTAACTATGGCTACACCTTC.

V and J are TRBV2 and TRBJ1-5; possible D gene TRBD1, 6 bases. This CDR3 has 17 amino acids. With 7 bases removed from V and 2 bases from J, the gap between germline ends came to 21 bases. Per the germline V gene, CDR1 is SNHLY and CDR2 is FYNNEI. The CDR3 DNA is TGTGCCAGCATTCTACCCGGGACAAGGAAGTGCAATCAGCCCCAGCATTTT. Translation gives CASILPGTRKCNQPQHF.

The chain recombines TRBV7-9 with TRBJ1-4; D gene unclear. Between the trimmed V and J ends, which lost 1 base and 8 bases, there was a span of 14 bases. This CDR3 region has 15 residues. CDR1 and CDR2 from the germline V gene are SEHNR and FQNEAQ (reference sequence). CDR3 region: CASSLVTIGTEKLFF. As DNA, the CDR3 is TGTGCCAGCAGCTTAGTGACAATAGGAACCGAAAAACTGTTTTTT. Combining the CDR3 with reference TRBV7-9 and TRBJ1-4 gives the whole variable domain DTGVSQNPRHKITKRGQNVTFRCDPISEHNRLYWYRQTLGQGPEFLTYFQNEAQLEKSRLLSDRFSAERPKGSFSTLEIQRTEQGDSAMYLCASSLVTIGTEKLFFGSGTQLSVL.

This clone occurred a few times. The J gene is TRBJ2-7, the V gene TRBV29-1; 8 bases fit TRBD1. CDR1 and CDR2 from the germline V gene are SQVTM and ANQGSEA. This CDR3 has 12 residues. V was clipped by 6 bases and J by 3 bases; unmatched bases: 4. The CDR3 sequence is CSVKQGVYEQYF. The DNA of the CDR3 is TGCAGCGTAAAACAGGGGGTCTACGAGCAGTACTTC.

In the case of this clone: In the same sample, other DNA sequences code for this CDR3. This CDR3 reads CASSPSTDTQYF. CDR3 bases: TGTGCCAGCAGCCCGAGCACAGATACGCAGTATTTT. V usage is TRBV7-8 and J usage is TRBJ2-3; no reliable D call. The CDR3 extends over 12 amino acids. The germline V gene has CDR1 SGHVS and CDR2 FQNEAQ. Deletions cut 5 bases from V and 0 bases from J, with 3 bases between.